This TCR beta chain was obtained from a study of post-analysis software for immune sequencing data. Points from the study as a whole: When the samples were clustered directly with F measure, those that had been prepared in the same batch showed strong co-clustering. Versus controls, multiple sclerosis patients showed significantly lower diversity (normalized Chao1).

TCR beta cDNA libraries had unique molecular identifiers. T cells numbering roughly 1 to 10 million yielded some 500,000 cDNA molecules. TCRdb re-called the PCR reads with MiXCR, one entry per CDR3 protein. The top ten clones hold 25% to 35% of a sample with about 160,000 distinct CDR3 sequences, roughly 35% of them seen once. For this clonotype: Its antigen is still unknown. Its ends do not fully match the called genes, so a read error is possible.

This specimen was blood, taken after autologous hematopoietic stem cell transplantation. The TCR was taken from a girl aged 5-17 years with multiple sclerosis.

The chain's CDR3 is CASSLSGGSPLYNERFF. The DNA of the CDR3 is TGTGCCAGCAGCTTATCTGGCGGGAGCCCTCTTTACAATGAGCGGTTCTTC. This chain connects TRBV7-8 to TRBJ2-1; 7 nucleotides match TRBD2. CDR1 and CDR2 (germline): SGHVS, FQNEAQ. The CDR3 has 17 residues.